This TCR beta chain was captured by sequencing in a study of T cell responses to AZD1222 COVID-19 vaccine. Clones were sequenced by immunoSEQ multiplex PCR, and TCRdb holds only the in-frame ones, with some missing. The table records fewer than 200,000 clones, more than 80% of them present only once. This CDR3 is built from 15 residues. The germline CDR1 and CDR2 sequences are SGHVS and FNYEAQ. V was pared by 1 base and J by 2 bases, with 11 bases between. The chain carries TRBV7-6 and TRBJ1-1; D is uncertain. Sequenced here: peripheral blood, sampled 28 days after the second dose of the MenACWY control vaccine. This receptor was taken from an adult who received the MenACWY meningococcal vaccine as a control. CDR3 nucleotides: TGTGCCAGCAGCTTAGATCATAGGGCTAACACTGAAGCTTTCTTT. This codes for CASSLDHRANTEAFF.